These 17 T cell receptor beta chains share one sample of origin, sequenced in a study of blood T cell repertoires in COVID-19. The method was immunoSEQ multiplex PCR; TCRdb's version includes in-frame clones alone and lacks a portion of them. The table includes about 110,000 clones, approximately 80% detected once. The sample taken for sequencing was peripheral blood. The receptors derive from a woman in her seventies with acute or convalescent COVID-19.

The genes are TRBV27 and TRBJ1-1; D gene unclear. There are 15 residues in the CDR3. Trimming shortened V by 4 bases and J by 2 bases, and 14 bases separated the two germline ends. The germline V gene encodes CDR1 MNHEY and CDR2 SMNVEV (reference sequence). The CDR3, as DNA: TGTGCCAGCAGTTGGAGACGAAAAGATAACACTGAAGCTTTCTTT. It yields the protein CASSWRRKDNTEAFF.

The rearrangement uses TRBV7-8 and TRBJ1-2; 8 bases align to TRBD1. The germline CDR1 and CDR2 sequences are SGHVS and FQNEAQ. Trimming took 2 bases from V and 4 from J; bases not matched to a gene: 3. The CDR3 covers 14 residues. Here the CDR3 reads CASSLYQGAYGYTF. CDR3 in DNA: TGTGCCAGCAGCTTATATCAGGGGGCCTATGGCTACACCTTC.

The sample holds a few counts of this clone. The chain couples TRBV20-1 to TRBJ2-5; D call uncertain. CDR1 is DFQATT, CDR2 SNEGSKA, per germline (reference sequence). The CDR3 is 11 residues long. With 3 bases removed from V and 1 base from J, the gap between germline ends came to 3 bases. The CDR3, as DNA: TGCAGTGCTAGTCGCCAAGAGACCCAGTACTTC. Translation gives CSASRQETQYF.

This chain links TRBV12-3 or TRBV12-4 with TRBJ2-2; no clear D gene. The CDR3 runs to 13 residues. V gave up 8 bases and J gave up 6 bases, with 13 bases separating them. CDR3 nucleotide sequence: TGTGCCAGCCATCAACTTCTTGCCGGGGAGCTGTTTTTT. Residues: CASHQLLAGELFF.

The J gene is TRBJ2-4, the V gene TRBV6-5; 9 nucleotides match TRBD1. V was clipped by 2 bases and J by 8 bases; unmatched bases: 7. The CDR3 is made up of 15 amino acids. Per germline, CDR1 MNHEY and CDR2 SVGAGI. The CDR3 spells CASSYEGTGSDIQYF. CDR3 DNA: TGTGCCAGCAGTTACGAAGGGACAGGGTCGGACATTCAGTACTTC.

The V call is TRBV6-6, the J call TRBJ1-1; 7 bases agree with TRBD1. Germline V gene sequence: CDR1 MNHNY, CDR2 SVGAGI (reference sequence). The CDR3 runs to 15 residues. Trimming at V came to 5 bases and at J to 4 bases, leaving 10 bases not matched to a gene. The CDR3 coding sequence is TGTGCCAGCAGTCTAAATACAGGGGTTGTCACTGAAGCTTTCTTT. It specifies CASSLNTGVVTEAFF.

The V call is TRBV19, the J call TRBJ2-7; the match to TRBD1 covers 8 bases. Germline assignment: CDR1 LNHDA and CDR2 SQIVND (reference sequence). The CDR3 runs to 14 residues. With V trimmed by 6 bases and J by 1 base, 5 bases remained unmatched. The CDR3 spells CASRDRADSYEQYF. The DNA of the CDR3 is TGTGCCAGTAGGGACAGGGCGGATTCCTACGAGCAGTACTTC.

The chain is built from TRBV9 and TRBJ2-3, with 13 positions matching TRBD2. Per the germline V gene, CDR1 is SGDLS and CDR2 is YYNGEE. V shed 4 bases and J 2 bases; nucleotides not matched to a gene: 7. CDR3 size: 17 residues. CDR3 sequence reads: CASSLSGLAGVTDTQYF. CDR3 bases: TGTGCCAGCAGCCTTTCTGGACTAGCGGGGGTCACAGATACGCAGTATTTT. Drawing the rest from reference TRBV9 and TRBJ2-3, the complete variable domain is DSGVTQTPKHLITATGQRVTLRCSPRSGDLSVYWYQQSLDQGLQFLIQYYNGEERAKGNILERFSAQQFPDLHSELNLSSLELGDSALYFCASSLSGLAGVTDTQYFGPGTRLTVL.

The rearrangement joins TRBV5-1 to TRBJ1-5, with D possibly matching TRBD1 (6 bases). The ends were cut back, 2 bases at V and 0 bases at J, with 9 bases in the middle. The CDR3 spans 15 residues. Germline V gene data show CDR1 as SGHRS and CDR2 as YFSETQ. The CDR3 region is CASSFGTNSNQPQHF. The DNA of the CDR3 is TGCGCCAGCAGCTTCGGGACAAATAGCAATCAGCCCCAGCATTTT. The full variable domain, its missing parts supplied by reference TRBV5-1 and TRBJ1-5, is KAGVTQTPRYLIKTRGQQVTLSCSPISGHRSVSWYQQTPGQGLQFLFEYFSETQRNKGNFPGRFSGRQFSNSRSEMNVSTLELGDSALYLCASSFGTNSNQPQHFGDGTRLSIL.

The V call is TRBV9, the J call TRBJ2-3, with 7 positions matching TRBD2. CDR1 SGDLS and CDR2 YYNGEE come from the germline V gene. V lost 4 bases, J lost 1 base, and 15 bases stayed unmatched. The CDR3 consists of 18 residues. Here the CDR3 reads CASSPGGGTTVGTDTQYF. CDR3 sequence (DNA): TGTGCCAGCAGCCCAGGTGGAGGGACTACAGTTGGCACAGATACGCAGTATTTT.

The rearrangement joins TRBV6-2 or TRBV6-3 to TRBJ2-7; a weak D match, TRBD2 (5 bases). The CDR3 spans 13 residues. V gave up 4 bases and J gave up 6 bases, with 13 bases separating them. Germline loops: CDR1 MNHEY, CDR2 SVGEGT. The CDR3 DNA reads TGTGCCAGCAGTTGGGCTAGCAAGCGCGAGCAGTACTTC. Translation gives CASSWASKREQYF.

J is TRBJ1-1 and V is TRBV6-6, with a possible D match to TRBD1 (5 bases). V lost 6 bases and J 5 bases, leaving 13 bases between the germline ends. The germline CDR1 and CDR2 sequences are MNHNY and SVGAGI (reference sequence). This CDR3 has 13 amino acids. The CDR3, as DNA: TGTGCCAGCAGGCGGGCGGAGGGGACTGAAGCTTTCTTT. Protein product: CASRRAEGTEAFF.

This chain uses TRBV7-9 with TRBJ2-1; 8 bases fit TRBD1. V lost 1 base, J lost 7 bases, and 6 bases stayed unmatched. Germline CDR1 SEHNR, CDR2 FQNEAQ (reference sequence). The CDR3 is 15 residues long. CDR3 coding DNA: TGTGCCAGCAGCTTAGGGATGGACAGGGTTAATGAGCAGTTCTTC. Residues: CASSLGMDRVNEQFF.

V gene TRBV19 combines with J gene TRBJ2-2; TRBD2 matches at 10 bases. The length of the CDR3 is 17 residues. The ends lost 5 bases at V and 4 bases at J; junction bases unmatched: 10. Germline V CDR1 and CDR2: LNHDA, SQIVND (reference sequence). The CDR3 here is CASSSPGTSEPTGELFF. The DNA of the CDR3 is TGTGCCAGTAGTTCTCCCGGGACTAGCGAGCCCACCGGGGAGCTGTTTTTT.

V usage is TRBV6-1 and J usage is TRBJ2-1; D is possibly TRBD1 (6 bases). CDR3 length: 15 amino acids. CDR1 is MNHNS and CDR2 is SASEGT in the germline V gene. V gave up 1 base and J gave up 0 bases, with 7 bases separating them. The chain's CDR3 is CASSEVRGSYNEQFF. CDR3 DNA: TGTGCCAGCAGTGAAGTCAGGGGCTCCTACAATGAGCAGTTCTTC.

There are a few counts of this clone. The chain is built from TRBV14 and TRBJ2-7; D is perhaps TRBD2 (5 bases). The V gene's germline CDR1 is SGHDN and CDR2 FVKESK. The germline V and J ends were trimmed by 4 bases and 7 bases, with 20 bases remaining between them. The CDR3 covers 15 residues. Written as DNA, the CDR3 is TGTGCCAGCAGCCTGGCGAGGACGACGTCGGGGGAGCAGTACTTC. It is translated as CASSLARTTSGEQYF. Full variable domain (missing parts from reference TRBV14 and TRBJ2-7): EAGVTQFPSHSVIEKGQTVTLRCDPISGHDNLYWYRRVMGKEIKFLLHFVKESKQDESGMPNNRFLAERTGGTYSTLKVQPAELEDSGVYFCASSLARTTSGEQYFGPGTRLTVT.

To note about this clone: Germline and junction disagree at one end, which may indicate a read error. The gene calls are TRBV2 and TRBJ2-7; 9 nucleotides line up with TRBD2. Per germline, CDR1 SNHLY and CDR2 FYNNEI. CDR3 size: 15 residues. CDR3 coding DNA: TGTGCCAGCAGTTTTTCGGGACTAGCCTCCTCCGAGCAGTACTTC. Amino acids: CASSFSGLASSEQYF.